Each of the 16 T cell receptor beta chains below was sequenced from the same sample in a study of T cell repertoires in cytomegalovirus infection. Via MiXCR, TCRdb re-called the reads, giving one row per CDR3 protein. The table has under 300,000 distinct CDR3 sequences, 22% seen once; the top ten hold roughly a fifth. Their recognized antigens are unknown. The material was cultured PBMCs, obtained from culture after CMV antigen stimulation. These receptors were taken from a human donor in good health (CMV status not recorded). Some clones in this sample may be carry-over from other donors' samples.

The genes are TRBV10-3 and TRBJ1-2, with D possibly being TRBD1 (5 bases). V shed 0 bases and J shed 4 bases, with 6 bases lying between them. Germline V gene sequence: CDR1 ENHRY, CDR2 SYGVKD. The CDR3 sequence is 13 residues long. The CDR3 is CAISESGGYGYTF. In DNA, the CDR3 is TGTGCCATCAGTGAGTCTGGGGGCTATGGCTACACCTTC.

This clonotype was counted at least ten times. J is TRBJ1-4 and V is TRBV28; 8 nucleotides align to TRBD1. The CDR3 is 15 residues long. After removal of 3 bases from V and 7 bases from J, the junction contained 7 bases not matched to a gene. The germline V gene encodes CDR1 MDHEN and CDR2 SYDVKM. The CDR3 region is CASSLSGQGFEKLFF. The CDR3 bases are TGTGCCAGCAGTTTGTCCGGACAGGGATTTGAAAAACTGTTTTTT.

The rearrangement uses TRBV5-6 and TRBJ2-7; 10 bases fit TRBD1. This CDR3 has 14 residues. V shed 4 bases and J 6 bases; nucleotides not matched to a gene: 7. Germline V gene lookup returns CDR1 SGHDT and CDR2 YYEEEE. CDR3 residues: CASSLRQGAAEQYF. The CDR3 DNA follows: TGTGCCAGCAGCCTAAGACAGGGGGCCGCCGAGCAGTACTTC.

The CDR3 nucleotides are TGTGCCAGCAGCTCCGGGGACCCCCGCGGGCAGTTCTTC. Encoded protein: CASSSGDPRGQFF. The chain joins TRBV7-3 to TRBJ2-1; D may be TRBD1 or TRBD2 (5 bases each). The CDR3 consists of 13 residues. Germline loops: CDR1 SGHTA, CDR2 FQGTGA. V lost 4 bases and J 12 bases, leaving 16 bases between the germline ends.

There are many counts of this clonotype. This sequence joins TRBV7-2 and TRBJ1-1; perhaps TRBD1 as D (5 bases). There are 16 residues in the CDR3. Germline V gene sequence: CDR1 SGHTA, CDR2 FQGNSA. V dropped 4 bases and J dropped 2 bases, with 17 bases sitting between them. The CDR3 here is CASSSPQPGVNTEAFF. CDR3 in DNA: TGTGCCAGCAGCTCACCCCAGCCGGGGGTTAACACTGAAGCTTTCTTT.

Ten or more counts support this clonotype. The chain combines TRBV7-9 with TRBJ2-5; D may be TRBD1 (5 bases). The CDR3 totals 15 residues. Trimming pared 2 bases from V and 4 bases from J, leaving 14 bases between. CDR1 and CDR2 (germline): SEHNR, FQNEAQ (reference sequence). CDR3 DNA sequence: TGTGCCAGCAGCTTAAGGGGTATCTTTAGAGAGACCCAGTACTTC. Its protein product is CASSLRGIFRETQYF. Combining the CDR3 with reference TRBV7-9 and TRBJ2-5 gives the whole variable domain DTGVSQNPRHKITKRGQNVTFRCDPISEHNRLYWYRQTLGQGPEFLTYFQNEAQLEKSRLLSDRFSAERPKGSFSTLEIQRTEQGDSAMYLCASSLRGIFRETQYFGPGTRLLVL.

This clonotype showed up just a few times. This chain joins TRBV20-1 and TRBJ1-1; a weak D match, TRBD1 (5 bases). The V gene lost 5 bases and the J gene lost 5 bases, with 18 bases spanning the gap. CDR1 and CDR2 (germline): DFQATT, SNEGSKA (reference sequence). The CDR3 is made up of 14 amino acids. In DNA form, the CDR3 reads TGCAGTGCTGTCCCCGGGGAACGGGGGACTGAAGCTTTCTTT. Its translation: CSAVPGERGTEAFF.

The rearrangement joins TRBV27 to TRBJ2-5; 11 bases agree with TRBD2. CDR3 size: 16 residues. V shed 5 bases, J shed 3 bases, and the junction held 8 bases outside the gene matches. Germline V CDR1 and CDR2: MNHEY, SMNVEV (reference sequence). CDR3 amino acids: CASSPIGLAGKETQYF. The CDR3 DNA reads TGTGCCAGCAGTCCAATAGGACTAGCGGGTAAAGAGACCCAGTACTTC.

This clonotype was seen a few times. The chain uses TRBV10-3 and TRBJ2-1, with 8 bases aligning to TRBD1. The CDR3 is 16 residues long. V shed 0 bases and J 8 bases; nucleotides not matched to a gene: 9. CDR1 is ENHRY and CDR2 is SYGVKD in the germline V gene. The CDR3 spells CAISESVQGAGYEQFF. DNA for the CDR3: TGTGCCATCAGTGAGTCGGTGCAGGGGGCTGGGTATGAGCAGTTCTTC.

This chain links TRBV30 with TRBJ2-1; tentative D call: TRBD2 (6 bases). The CDR3 covers 15 residues. The V gene's germline CDR1 is GTSNPN and CDR2 SVGIG (reference sequence). V lost 1 base and J lost 6, with 16 bases in between. The CDR3 loop reads CAWSGLGDFPNEQFF. For the CDR3, the DNA is TGTGCCTGGAGTGGACTTGGGGACTTTCCCAATGAGCAGTTCTTC.

In its sample, this clonotype was seen many times. This chain links TRBV11-3 with TRBJ2-5; unclear D gene. The V gene's germline CDR1 is SGHNT and CDR2 YENEEA. The CDR3 contains 12 residues. Trimming pared 1 base from V and 5 bases from J, leaving 5 bases between. The CDR3 loop is CASSLGLETQYF. The CDR3 DNA follows: TGTGCCAGCAGCTTAGGTTTGGAGACCCAGTACTTC. Full variable domain (rest looked up from reference TRBV11-3 and TRBJ2-5): EAGVVQSPRYKIIEKKQPVAFWCNPISGHNTLYWYLQNLGQGPELLIRYENEEAVDDSQLPKDRFSAERLKGVDSTLKIQPAELGDSAVYLCASSLGLETQYFGPGTRLLVL.

The V and J genes are TRBV24-1 and TRBJ2-1; TRBD1 matches 10 bases. This CDR3 region has 13 residues. The germline CDR1 and CDR2 sequences are KGHDR and SFDVKD. Unmatched junction bases numbered 2, after V lost 9 bases and J lost 4 bases. The CDR3 sequence: CATGQGEYNEQFF. The CDR3 bases are TGTGCCACCGGACAGGGGGAATACAATGAGCAGTTCTTC.

In its sample, this clonotype was seen a few times. The chain combines TRBV5-1 with TRBJ1-2; D possibly corresponds to TRBD1 (5 bases). Trimming removed 4 bases at V and 5 bases at J, with 15 bases between. This CDR3 comprises 14 residues. CDR1 is SGHRS, CDR2 YFSETQ, per germline. CDR3 protein: CASSPGTLSYGYTF. For the CDR3, the DNA is TGCGCCAGCAGCCCCGGGACCCTTAGTTATGGCTACACCTTC.

The CDR3 sequence: CASSVDEGLTGETQYF. The CDR3 DNA sequence: TGTGCCAGCAGCGTAGATGAGGGACTGACCGGGGAGACCCAGTACTTC. The V gene is TRBV9, the J gene TRBJ2-5; tentative D call: TRBD2 (6 bases). Germline loops: CDR1 SGDLS, CDR2 YYNGEE. This CDR3 has 16 residues. The V end was cut by 0 bases, the J end by 5 bases, with 17 bases between.

This clonotype was counted a few times. The genes are TRBV6-5 and TRBJ2-1; 12 bases fit TRBD2. This CDR3 is 15 amino acids long. Germline V gene lookup returns CDR1 MNHEY and CDR2 SVGAGI. V dropped 6 bases and J dropped 9; count of bases not matched to a gene: 9. CDR3 loop: CASRRRLAGGAEQFF. CDR3 coding DNA: TGTGCCAGCAGGCGTAGGCTAGCGGGAGGGGCTGAGCAGTTCTTC.

This chain connects TRBV20-1 to TRBJ2-3; weak D call: TRBD1 (5 bases). V lost 7 bases and J 2 bases, leaving 10 bases between the germline ends. Germline CDR1 reads DFQATT; CDR2 reads SNEGSKA (reference sequence). CDR3 length: 12 amino acids. CDR3 coding DNA: TGCAGTGGAGTGGGGCTCACAGATACGCAGTATTTT. This gives the protein CSGVGLTDTQYF.